These 18 T cell receptor beta chains were all obtained from the same sample, sequenced in a study of shared clonotypes between healthy human individuals. TCRdb keeps only in-frame clones here, not all; method: immunoSEQ multiplex PCR. The sample shows about 710,000 clones, about three quarters of them seen only once. Sequencing was carried out using memory CD4+ T cells sorted from blood. Subset defined: CD45RA-negative fraction. The receptors shown here come from a woman aged 25 to 39 in good health.

This clone has only a few counts. The rearrangement links TRBV5-1 to TRBJ2-2; D may be TRBD2 (5 bases). The length of the CDR3 is 14 residues. Trimming cost V 0 bases and J 8 bases, with 11 bases left between them. Germline CDR1 is SGHRS and CDR2 is YFSETQ. The CDR3 DNA follows: TGCGCCAGCAGCTTGGCCGGGATTGCAGGGGAGCTGTTTTTT. Translating it yields CASSLAGIAGELFF.

This chain connects TRBV5-1 to TRBJ2-1, with TRBD1 matching over 7 bases. The CDR3 has 18 residues. Germline-derived CDR1 and CDR2 are SGHRS and YFSETQ. The V and J ends lost 2 bases and 4 bases, in that order; junction bases with no gene match: 15. The chain's CDR3 is CASSFRDRLIIGYNEQFF. For the CDR3, the DNA is TGCGCCAGCAGCTTCCGGGACAGACTCATAATCGGGTACAATGAGCAGTTCTTC.

The V gene is TRBV28, the J gene TRBJ1-2, with D unclear. Germline loops: CDR1 MDHEN, CDR2 SYDVKM. This CDR3 has 16 amino acids. The V end was cut by 1 base, the J end by 0 bases, with 12 bases between. The CDR3 nucleotides are TGTGCCAGCAGTTTATCGGGTATAGGATCTAACTATGGCTACACCTTC. Translated, it gives CASSLSGIGSNYGYTF.

The rearrangement uses TRBV5-1 and TRBJ2-7; D is undetermined. Germline values: CDR1 SGHRS, CDR2 YFSETQ. The CDR3 has 13 residues. V lost 2 bases and J 3 bases, leaving 9 bases between the germline ends. The CDR3 sequence: CASSFAENYEQYF. For the CDR3, the DNA is TGCGCCAGCAGCTTTGCAGAGAACTACGAGCAGTACTTC.

The gene calls are TRBV11-3 and TRBJ2-3, with D maybe TRBD2 (6 bases). Per the germline V gene, CDR1 is SGHNT and CDR2 is YENEEA. This CDR3 comprises 14 residues. V gave up 2 bases and J gave up 8 bases, with 14 bases separating them. CDR3 in amino acids: CASSLLRAGGTQYF. The CDR3 coding sequence is TGTGCCAGCAGCTTACTCAGGGCCGGGGGTACGCAGTATTTT.

The chain has TRBV10-3 and TRBJ1-5, with 9 bases fitting TRBD1. From germline, CDR1 is ENHRY and CDR2 SYGVKD. This CDR3 contains 19 residues. V shed 4 bases and J 7 bases; nucleotides not matched to a gene: 20. CDR3: CAISGGPGTGSVGGQPQHF. The CDR3 nucleotides read TGTGCCATCAGTGGGGGACCCGGGACAGGGAGTGTAGGGGGCCAGCCCCAGCATTTT.

Turning to this clone: Distinct nucleotide sequences in the sample also encode this CDR3. The V call is TRBV27, the J call TRBJ2-7, with D possibly TRBD2 on 6 matching bases. V lost 1 base, J lost 0 bases, and 10 bases lay in between. Germline values: CDR1 MNHEY, CDR2 SMNVEV (reference sequence). The CDR3 sequence is 15 residues long. The CDR3 nucleotides are TGTGCCAGCAGTTTATATAGCGGCTCCTCCTACGAGCAGTACTTC. Translation: CASSLYSGSSYEQYF.

Note on this clone: In the same sample, other DNA sequences code for this CDR3. The gene calls are TRBV5-1 and TRBJ2-3; D remains ambiguous. V shed 4 bases and J shed 5 bases, with 8 bases lying between them. The CDR3 length is 12 residues. Germline V CDR1 and CDR2: SGHRS, YFSETQ. The CDR3 sequence: CASSVTGDTQYF. The CDR3 coding sequence is TGCGCCAGCAGCGTCACCGGAGATACGCAGTATTTT.

CDR3 DNA: TGTGCCAGCAGCTTGGAGGCTCCAAGGTCCTACGAGCAGTACTTC. It is translated as CASSLEAPRSYEQYF. V gene TRBV5-4 combines with J gene TRBJ2-7; D remains ambiguous. CDR1 SGHNT and CDR2 YYREEE come from the germline V gene (reference sequence). Trimming cost V 0 bases and J 1 base, with 11 bases left between them. The CDR3 spans 15 residues.

This clone occurred a few times. Different DNA sequences within this sample yield the same CDR3. The chain couples TRBV7-6 to TRBJ1-1, with D unresolved. The CDR3 has 13 residues. Deletions cut 0 bases from V and 1 base from J, with 3 bases between. CDR1 is SGHVS, CDR2 FNYEAQ, per germline. The CDR3 nucleotides are TGTGCCAGCAGCTTAGCAGGGAACACTGAAGCTTTCTTT. Translated: CASSLAGNTEAFF.

Of note for this clone: Other DNA sequences in the sample encode the same CDR3. The rearrangement links TRBV28 to TRBJ1-4; perhaps TRBD1 as D (5 bases). This CDR3 has 13 residues. Germline V CDR1 and CDR2: MDHEN, SYDVKM. Deletions cut 6 bases from V and 7 bases from J, with 12 bases between. The CDR3 nucleotides are TGTGCCAGCAGAACCGGGGCAGGTGAAAAACTGTTTTTT. This sequence encodes CASRTGAGEKLFF.

This clone was counted a few times. The genes are TRBV11-2 and TRBJ2-5, with D hard to call. V was clipped by 0 bases and J by 2 bases, with 10 bases between them. This CDR3 has 15 amino acids. Germline CDR1 reads SGHAT; CDR2 reads FQNNGV. The CDR3: CASSLDPLRQETQYF. CDR3 in DNA: TGTGCCAGCAGCTTAGATCCTTTGAGACAAGAGACCCAGTACTTC.

The CDR3 DNA reads TGTGCCACCAGCAGAGGGTGGACAGGGAAAGGCTCTGGAAACACCATATATTTT. It encodes CATSRGWTGKGSGNTIYF. The chain employs TRBV15 and TRBJ1-3; 8 bases are shared with TRBD1. Germline V gene sequence: CDR1 LNHNV, CDR2 YYDKDF (reference sequence). The V gene end was trimmed by 1 base and the J gene end by 0 bases; junction bases not matched to a gene: 8. This CDR3 spans 18 amino acids.

This clone turned up a few times. The genes are TRBV5-8 and TRBJ2-5; D unresolved. The CDR3 sequence is 13 residues long. Trimming removed 5 bases from V and 7 bases from J, with 15 bases in between. Germline loops: CDR1 SGHTS, CDR2 YDEGEE. This CDR3 is CASRIPASATQYF. The DNA of the CDR3 is TGTGCCAGCAGGATTCCTGCCTCGGCGACCCAGTACTTC.

This clone was detected a few times. Here the CDR3 DNA reads TGTGCCAGCAGCTCAGGACCTTACGAGCAGTTCTTC. Protein product: CASSSGPYEQFF. This chain uses TRBV7-6 with TRBJ2-1, with D hard to call. The CDR3 contains 12 residues. Trimming took off 4 bases at V and 10 bases at J, with 11 bases between the two ends. Germline CDR1 SGHVS, CDR2 FNYEAQ.

In DNA, the CDR3 is TGTGCCAGCAGCTTAGTCTATACTAGCGGGCGGCACTACGAGCAGTACTTC. It is translated as CASSLVYTSGRHYEQYF. The chain couples TRBV7-9 to TRBJ2-7; 9 bases fit TRBD2. The CDR3 spans 17 residues. V shed 1 base, J shed 3 bases, and the junction held 10 bases outside the gene matches. CDR1 is SEHNR, CDR2 FQNEAQ, per germline (reference sequence).

This clone was seen more than once but under ten times. The rearrangement joins TRBV28 to TRBJ1-5; 7 positions agree with TRBD1. J gave up 8 bases and V 5 bases, and 9 bases lay outside the gene matches. CDR3 size: 14 residues. Germline V gives CDR1 MDHEN, CDR2 SYDVKM. The chain's CDR3 is CASSTQQGIEPQHF. DNA for the CDR3: TGTGCCAGCAGTACTCAACAGGGGATTGAGCCCCAGCATTTT.

For this clone: Other DNA variants within this sample encode the same CDR3. The chain joins TRBV5-1 to TRBJ1-3; a weak D match, TRBD1 (5 bases). V shed 4 bases and J shed 0 bases, with 8 bases lying between them. The germline V gene has CDR1 SGHRS and CDR2 YFSETQ. The CDR3 is 14 amino acids. The chain's CDR3 is CASSAGTSGNTIYF. Here the CDR3 DNA reads TGCGCCAGCAGCGCCGGGACCTCTGGAAACACCATATATTTT.